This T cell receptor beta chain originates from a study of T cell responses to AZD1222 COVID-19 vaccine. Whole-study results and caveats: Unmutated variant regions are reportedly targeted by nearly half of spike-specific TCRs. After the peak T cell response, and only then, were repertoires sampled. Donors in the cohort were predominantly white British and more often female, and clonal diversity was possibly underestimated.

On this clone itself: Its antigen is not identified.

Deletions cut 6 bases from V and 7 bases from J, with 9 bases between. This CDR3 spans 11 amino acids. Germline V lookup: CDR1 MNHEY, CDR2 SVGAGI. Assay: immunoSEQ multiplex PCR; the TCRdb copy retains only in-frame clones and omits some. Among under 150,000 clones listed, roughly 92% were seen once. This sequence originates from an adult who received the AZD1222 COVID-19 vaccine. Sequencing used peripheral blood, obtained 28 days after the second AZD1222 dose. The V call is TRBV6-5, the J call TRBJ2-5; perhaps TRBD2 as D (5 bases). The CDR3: CASSNGGTQYF. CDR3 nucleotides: TGTGCCAGCAGCAACGGAGGGACCCAGTACTTC.